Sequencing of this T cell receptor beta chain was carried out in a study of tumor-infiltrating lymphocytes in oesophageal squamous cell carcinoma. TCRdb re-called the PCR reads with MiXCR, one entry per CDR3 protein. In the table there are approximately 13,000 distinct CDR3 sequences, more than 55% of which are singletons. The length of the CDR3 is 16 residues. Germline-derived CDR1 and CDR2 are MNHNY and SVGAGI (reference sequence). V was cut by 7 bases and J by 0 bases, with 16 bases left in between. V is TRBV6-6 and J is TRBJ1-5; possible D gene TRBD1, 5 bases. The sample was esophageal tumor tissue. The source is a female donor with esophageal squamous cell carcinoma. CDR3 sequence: CASTHRDRSSNQPQHF. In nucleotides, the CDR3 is TGTGCCAGCACCCACCGGGACCGTAGTAGCAATCAGCCCCAGCATTTT.